This T cell receptor beta chain originates from a study of blood T cell repertoires in COVID-19. About the research overall: The United States, Italy and Spain were the sources of the acute and convalescent COVID-19 samples. T cells, B-cell-depleted T cells, or PBMCs supplied cDNA or gDNA.

Methods used by the authors: By means of reference gene primer amplification, nucleated cell counts were estimated. The method was immunoSEQ multiplex PCR; TCRdb's version includes in-frame clones alone and lacks a portion of them. V, J and clone size were drawn from that table, and D and trimming were deduced from the DNA. Among more than 90,000 clones listed, 85% were seen once. The germline V gene encodes CDR1 MNHEY and CDR2 SVGAGI. J was trimmed by 4 bases and V by 4 bases; bases with no gene match: 7. The CDR3 sequence is 15 residues long. This sequence originates from a woman in her 70s with active or convalescent COVID-19. V gene TRBV6-5 combines with J gene TRBJ1-5; 7 nucleotides line up with TRBD1. Sequenced sample: peripheral blood. The CDR3: CASSSRTGPNQPQHF. In nucleotides, the CDR3 is TGTGCCAGCAGTTCCAGGACAGGACCAAATCAGCCCCAGCATTTT.